The 3 T cell receptor beta chains below were found in one sample sequenced in a study of blood T cell repertoires in COVID-19. TCRdb keeps only in-frame clones here, not all; method: immunoSEQ multiplex PCR. The data contain 200,000 to 250,000 clones, around 86% of them singletons. Sequencing was carried out using peripheral blood. All receptors come from a man aged 25-40 years who had recovered from COVID-19.

The rearrangement links TRBV12-3 or TRBV12-4 to TRBJ1-2, with D maybe TRBD1 (6 bases). This CDR3 spans 13 amino acids. V was pared by 6 bases and J by 4 bases, with 12 bases between. CDR3 region: CASRLTGTYGYTF. Written as DNA, the CDR3 is TGTGCCAGCAGGTTGACAGGAACCTATGGCTACACCTTC.

In DNA, the CDR3 is TGCGCCAGCAGCCAAACCCCAGGGGCGTATGGCTACACCTTC. Translating gives CASSQTPGAYGYTF. The chain has TRBV4-1 and TRBJ1-2, with TRBD1 as a possible D gene (6 bases). Germline V gene sequence: CDR1 MGHRA, CDR2 YSYEKL. The CDR3 totals 14 residues. V lost 2 bases and J lost 5, with 12 bases in between.

The rearrangement uses TRBV11-2 and TRBJ2-5; 12 bases line up with TRBD2. The ends lost 6 bases at V and 3 bases at J; junction bases unmatched: 8. This CDR3 has 16 residues. From germline, CDR1 is SGHAT and CDR2 FQNNGV. The CDR3 reads CASSPWTSGDKETQYF. CDR3 nucleotides: TGTGCCAGCAGTCCCTGGACTAGCGGGGATAAAGAGACCCAGTACTTC.